This T cell receptor beta chain stems from a study of T cells in Graves' hyperthyroidism and ophthalmopathy. Whole-study context: Pretreatment peripheral blood was obtained at initial diagnosis.

TCR beta CDR3 region amplification was performed from RNA transcripts. In the first-round RT-PCR of the TCR CDR3, the HTBI primer set was used. TCRdb re-derived calls from the multiplex PCR reads in MiXCR, one entry per CDR3 protein. The table has under 650,000 distinct CDR3 sequences, 15% to 20% seen once. The PBMCs studied were ones that came from 10 ml fresh peripheral blood. The CDR3 loop spans 15 amino acids. From germline, CDR1 is SNHLY and CDR2 FYNNEI. Trimming shortened V by 3 bases and J by 7 bases, and 16 bases separated the two germline ends. At least ten counts were recorded for this clonotype. Antigen specificity is unknown. The study's findings and limits: Most thyroid clonotypes that were expanded above 0.001 also turned up in blood.

The clonotype was recovered from a woman under 40 with Graves' hyperthyroidism. The V call is TRBV2, the J call TRBJ2-4; D might be TRBD1 (8 bases). The sample taken for sequencing was blood. This chain's CDR3 is CASSDSIQGGNIQYF. DNA of the CDR3: TGTGCCAGCAGTGATTCGATACAGGGGGGGAACATTCAGTACTTC.